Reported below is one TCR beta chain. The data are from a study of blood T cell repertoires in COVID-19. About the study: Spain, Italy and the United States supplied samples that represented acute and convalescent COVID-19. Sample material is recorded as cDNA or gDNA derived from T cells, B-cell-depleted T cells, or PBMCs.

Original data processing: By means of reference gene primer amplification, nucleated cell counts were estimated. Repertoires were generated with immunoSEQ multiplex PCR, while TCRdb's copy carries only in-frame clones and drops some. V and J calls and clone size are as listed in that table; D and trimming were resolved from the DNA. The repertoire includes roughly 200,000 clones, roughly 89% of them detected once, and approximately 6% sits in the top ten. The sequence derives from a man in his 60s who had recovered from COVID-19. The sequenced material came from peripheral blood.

In nucleotides, the CDR3 is TGTGCCAGTAGTCGGACAGTGAATGAGCAGTTCTTC. This sequence encodes CASSRTVNEQFF. The V gene is TRBV19, the J gene TRBJ2-1; D possibly corresponds to TRBD1 (6 bases). V lost 5 bases to trimming and J lost 7 bases, with 9 bases between them. Germline CDR1 LNHDA, CDR2 SQIVND (reference sequence). The CDR3 extends over 12 amino acids.